This TCR beta chain was obtained from a study of shared clonotypes between healthy human individuals (dated by TCRdb to 2018 to 2021). For context, the study as a whole: The cohort included three men and a couple of women between 18 and 49 years of age. For each donor, three plates each were used for CD4 naive and CD4 memory, two plates were used for CD8 naive, and one plate was used for CD8 memory. Blood TCR repertoires of a handful of healthy adults were deeply sequenced to estimate repertoire size and the extent of clonotype sharing between individuals. Different laboratories and diverse techniques were used to prepare libraries and sequence TCR repertoires, to increase sequencing depth and limit assay-specific biases. Leukapheresis yielded between about 0.85 and 9 billion PBMCs per donor.

What the authors observed across the whole study: Higher generation probabilities were observed for clonotypes shared by all four sorted-subset donors than for non-shared clonotypes. The small number of donors limited the genetic and exposure-history diversity represented. Even with the large sequencing depth, rarefaction of the sorted-subset datasets indicated that sequencing was incomplete. Estimated clonotype richness was generally larger for naive than for memory subsets. Pairwise subsampling led to the expectation that sequencing depth would affect the degree of clonotype sharing among donors. Only blood was sampled, and tissue TCR repertoires likely differ from those in blood. Across a few donors, around 5% of naive CD4, roughly 3.8% of naive CD8, 2% to 2.5% of memory CD4, and approximately 0.4% of memory CD8 clonotypes were shared.

The donors were healthy, HIV-negative adults with no recently reported acute infections or vaccinations. Every donor was a Caucasian adult living in Nashville, Tennessee, USA. CD4+ T cells were enriched by magnetic negative selection; naive cells were then positively selected on CD45RA, and the negative fraction formed the memory subset. Blood was obtained by leukapheresis, after which PBMCs were separated by Ficoll-Histopaque density gradient centrifugation and cryopreserved in liquid nitrogen vapor phase. Analytical flow cytometry was used to check the purity and quantity of every magnetically sorted T cell population. From each sorted fraction, genomic DNA was isolated and quantified by UV absorbance on a Nanodrop 2000c. TCR CDR3 regions were amplified from genomic DNA by multiplex PCR using the deep immunoSEQ assay. For each cell subset, the extracted genomic DNA was distributed evenly across all wells of several immunoSEQ 96-well plates, and each plate served as one replicate. For sorted subsets, around 0.2 ug of genomic DNA, equivalent to some 30,000 T cell genomes, went into each replicate PCR. The purified libraries were quantified using a Qubit 3.0 fluorometer, sized with a Bioanalyzer 2100, and then quantified again using the KAPA Library Quantification kit. Every immunoSEQ 96-well plate was sequenced on a dedicated single-read 150-cycle Illumina NextSeq 550 flow cell. Regarding the original processing steps: Because only junctional sequences without quality scores were contained in the immunoSEQ output, filtering matching that applied to full-length reads could not be performed. To assign V/J genes and CDR3, sequences were annotated using PyIR, a Python wrapper for IgBLAST v1.9, with IMGT germline references. Any read was removed if the V/J assignment was weak (E-value above 1e-6), the CDR3 was missing, or the read contained stop codons, out-of-frame junctions, or ambiguous translated residues. V3J clonotypes were defined by identical inferred V gene, J gene, and CDR3 amino acid sequence. Percentage overlap between repertoires was computed as shared unique clonotypes divided by the size of the smaller repertoire. Three approaches were used to assess repertoire richness: RTK rarefaction, the Chao1 estimator, and Recon v2.1 estimates of unobserved clonotypes. Generation probabilities for all TCRbeta clonotypes obtained by the gDNA method from a handful of donors were computed using OLGA. What TCRdb holds here is the immuneACCESS table cut down to in-frame rearrangements. Part of the clones is not present; checked against another copy, under half of the missing clones reflect an unresolved V gene, and the others are unexplained. Clone size and the V and J calls come from that table; the DNA yielded D and trimming. For this sample the table gives about 1.5 million clones, of which approximately 98% were detected only once. The ten top clones hold roughly 0.45% of the sample.

This clone was detected once. Its binding antigen is unknown. No base quality values were provided; no much bigger clone lies one nucleotide off. The V end loses 5 bases and the J end loses 5 bases, and a stretch of 13 bases separates them. From the cysteine through the phenylalanine, the CDR3 covers 14 amino acids. The DNA shown is the 42-base CDR3, in frame from base 1. CDR1 and CDR2 were assigned from the germline V gene as SGHTS and YDEGEE. The sequencing input was naive CD4+ T cells sorted from blood. The sample's cell subset or site, from its label and the paper: CD45RA+ positively selected. The chain is made from TRBV5-8 and TRBJ1-4, and TRBD1 may be the D gene, going by 5 matching bases. This receptor was obtained from a man younger than 45 in good health. The sequence in DNA is TGTGCCAGCAGGCCTCTGCGGGGCAATGAAAAACTGTTTTTT. It is translated as CASRPLRGNEKLFF.